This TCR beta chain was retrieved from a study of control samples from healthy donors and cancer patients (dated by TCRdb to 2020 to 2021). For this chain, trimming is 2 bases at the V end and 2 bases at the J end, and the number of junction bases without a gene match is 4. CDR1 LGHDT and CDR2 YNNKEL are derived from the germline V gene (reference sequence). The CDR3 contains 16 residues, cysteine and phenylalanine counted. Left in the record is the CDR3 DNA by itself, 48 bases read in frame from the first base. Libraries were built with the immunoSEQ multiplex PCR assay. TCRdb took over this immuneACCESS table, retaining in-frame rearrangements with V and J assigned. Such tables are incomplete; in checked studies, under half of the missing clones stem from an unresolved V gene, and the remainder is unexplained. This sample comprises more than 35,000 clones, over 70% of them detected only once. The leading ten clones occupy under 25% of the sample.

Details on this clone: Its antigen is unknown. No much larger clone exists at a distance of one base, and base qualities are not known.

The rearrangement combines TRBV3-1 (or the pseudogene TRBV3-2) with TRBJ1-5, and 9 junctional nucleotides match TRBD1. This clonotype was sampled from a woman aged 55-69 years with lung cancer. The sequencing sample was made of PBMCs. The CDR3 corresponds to CASSQTGGGGNQPQHF. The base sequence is TGTGCCAGCAGCCAAACAGGGGGCGGAGGCAATCAGCCCCAGCATTTT.